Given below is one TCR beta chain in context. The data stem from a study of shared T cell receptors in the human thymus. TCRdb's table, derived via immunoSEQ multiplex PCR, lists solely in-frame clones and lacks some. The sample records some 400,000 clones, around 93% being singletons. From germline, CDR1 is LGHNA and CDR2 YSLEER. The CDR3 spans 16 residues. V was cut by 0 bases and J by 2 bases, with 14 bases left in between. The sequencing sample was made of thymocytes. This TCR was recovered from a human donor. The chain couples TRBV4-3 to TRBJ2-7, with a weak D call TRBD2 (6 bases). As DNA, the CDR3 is TGCGCCAGCAGCCAAGAAGTAGGCGGGACGACCTACGAGCAGTACTTC. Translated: CASSQEVGGTTYEQYF.